Shown below are 29 T cell receptor beta chains from a single sample sequenced in a study of hypomethylating agent response in myelodysplastic syndrome. The method was immunoSEQ multiplex PCR; TCRdb's version includes in-frame clones alone and lacks a portion of them. The sample has 3,700 or so clones; roughly 78% are singletons. The material was bone marrow, obtained before or after starting hypomethylating agent treatment for myelodysplastic syndrome (not recorded which). These receptors originate from a human donor with myelodysplastic syndrome.

This chain links TRBV2 with TRBJ2-5; D not resolved. The germline CDR1 and CDR2 sequences are SNHLY and FYNNEI. This CDR3 has 12 residues. The germline V and J ends were trimmed by 9 bases and 5 bases, with 13 bases remaining between them. For the CDR3, the DNA is TGTGCCAGTTCCACGGGTGTGGAGACCCAGTACTTC. Its protein is CASSTGVETQYF. Variable domain in full (rest from reference TRBV2 and TRBJ2-5): EPEVTQTPSHQVTQMGQEVILRCVPISNHLYFYWYRQILGQKVEFLVSFYNNEISEKSEIFDDQFSVERPDGSNFTLKIRSTKLEDSAMYFCASSTGVETQYFGPGTRLLVL.

V is TRBV27 and J is TRBJ2-5, with D possibly TRBD1 on 7 matching bases. The better agreement between TRBJ2-7 and the DNA end casts doubt on the J call. This CDR3 region has 17 residues. Germline loops: CDR1 MNHEY, CDR2 SMNVEV (reference sequence). For the CDR3, the DNA is TGTGCCAGCAGTCCAACCAGGGGGGCCCGGGAGAATGACGAGCAGTACTTC. Translated, it gives CASSPTRGARENDEQYF.

This rearrangement joins TRBV15 to TRBJ2-2; D may be TRBD1 (7 bases). V lost 0 bases and J 3 bases, leaving 11 bases between the germline ends. This CDR3 comprises 16 residues. Germline lookup yields CDR1 LNHNV and CDR2 YYDKDF (reference sequence). The CDR3 sequence is CATSRDPRGDTGELFF. The CDR3, as DNA: TGTGCCACCAGCAGAGATCCCAGGGGGGACACCGGGGAGCTGTTTTTT.

This clone was found once. J is TRBJ2-4 and V is TRBV30; D is unclear. V was pared by 8 bases and J by 0 bases, with 11 bases between. This CDR3 comprises 13 residues. Germline CDR1 reads GTSNPN; CDR2 reads SVGIG (reference sequence). CDR3 sequence: CANRPRAKNIQYF. The CDR3 coding sequence is TGTGCCAACCGACCCCGAGCCAAAAACATTCAGTACTTC.

CDR3 loop: CASSPDGRRETQYF. As DNA, the CDR3 is TGTGCCAGCAGCCCTGACGGGAGAAGGGAGACCCAGTACTTC. J is TRBJ2-5 and V is TRBV7-2; perhaps TRBD2 as D (6 bases). CDR3 length equals 14 residues. Trimming took off 5 bases at V and 5 bases at J, with 15 bases between the two ends. Germline V lookup: CDR1 SGHTA, CDR2 FQGNSA.

The chain couples TRBV6-4 to TRBJ2-3, with TRBD2 as a possible D gene (5 bases). The germline gives CDR1 MRHNA, CDR2 SNTAGT. The CDR3 is 16 amino acids. V lost 6 bases and J lost 3, with 19 bases in between. The CDR3 protein is CASSERPLDGTDTQYF. DNA for the CDR3: TGTGCCAGCAGCGAGCGGCCCCTCGATGGGACAGATACGCAGTATTTT.

This clone was observed a handful of times. The CDR3 DNA reads as TGTGCCAGCAGTCCCTCCAGTGGTGGGATTGAGCAGTTCTTC. Its protein is CASSPSSGGIEQFF. The chain links TRBV27 to TRBJ2-1, with D unclear. The CDR3 spans 14 residues. Between the trimmed V and J ends, which lost 5 bases and 9 bases, there was a span of 17 bases. Germline CDR1 reads MNHEY; CDR2 reads SMNVEV (reference sequence).

The chain uses TRBV28 and TRBJ2-7, with 8 bases that match TRBD2. This CDR3 comprises 17 residues. The J segment lost 0 bases and the V segment lost 5 bases, leaving 12 bases of the junction unmatched. The germline gives CDR1 MDHEN, CDR2 SYDVKM. CDR3 sequence (DNA): TGTGCCAGCAGTCCCAGGCTAGCGGGTCTTGTCTCCTACGAGCAGTACTTC. Its protein is CASSPRLAGLVSYEQYF.

J is TRBJ2-2 and V is TRBV7-9; 7 nucleotides agree with TRBD1. This CDR3 has 16 residues. Germline V lookup: CDR1 SEHNR, CDR2 FQNEAQ (reference sequence). Trimming cost V 6 bases and J 1 base; bases outside gene matches: 8. CDR3 nucleotides: TGTGCCAGCAGGCTAGGGGGCAGCGAGAACACCGGGGAGCTGTTTTTT. This sequence encodes CASRLGGSENTGELFF.

The CDR3 here is CASSLVGAGMYTF. CDR3 in DNA: TGTGCCAGCAGCTTAGTTGGAGCAGGGATGTACACCTTC. This chain uses TRBV7-9 with TRBJ1-2, with D possibly matching TRBD1 (5 bases). The CDR3 has 13 amino acids. The germline CDR1 and CDR2 sequences are SEHNR and FQNEAQ (reference sequence). V lost 1 base to trimming and J lost 11 bases, with 14 bases between them.

This clone has just a few counts. V and J are TRBV30 and TRBJ1-1; 9 bases are shared with TRBD1. The CDR3 loop spans 14 amino acids. Trimming at V came to 3 bases and at J to 1 base, leaving 3 bases not matched to a gene. From germline, CDR1 is GTSNPN and CDR2 SVGIG (reference sequence). The CDR3 coding sequence is TGTGCCTGGAGCTGGGACAGGGAGAACACTGAAGCTTTCTTT. Protein sequence: CAWSWDRENTEAFF. The full variable domain, with the rest looked up from reference TRBV30 and TRBJ1-1, is SQTIHQWPATLVQPVGSPLSLECTVEGTSNPNLYWYRQAAGRGLQLLFYSVGIGQISSEVPQNLSASRPQDRQFILSSKKLLLSDSGFYLCAWSWDRENTEAFFGQGTRLTVV.

This chain joins TRBV2 and TRBJ2-7, with 10 positions matching TRBD1. Germline assignment: CDR1 SNHLY and CDR2 FYNNEI. V lost 6 bases, J lost 1 base, and 6 bases stayed unmatched. This CDR3 is built from 15 residues. CDR3 DNA sequence: TGTGCCAGCAGATTTGGGACAGGGGCTTCCTACGAGCAGTACTTC. Translating gives CASRFGTGASYEQYF.

CDR3 nucleotides: TGTGCCAGCAGCTTAAAGGGACAACCTGACAGGGGGGTCAATCAGCCCCAGCATTTT. It yields the protein CASSLKGQPDRGVNQPQHF. This chain joins TRBV7-3 and TRBJ1-5; 9 bases are shared with TRBD1. Germline V gene lookup returns CDR1 SGHTA and CDR2 FQGTGA. V dropped 1 base and J dropped 3; count of bases not matched to a gene: 13. The CDR3 consists of 19 residues.

This clone was counted once. The chain employs TRBV10-1 and TRBJ1-1; TRBD1 might be the D (6 bases). With 6 bases removed from V and 3 bases from J, the gap between germline ends came to 11 bases. CDR3 length: 13 amino acids. Germline values: CDR1 WNHNN, CDR2 SYGVQD (reference sequence). CDR3 protein: CASRQGTDTEAFF. Written as DNA, the CDR3 is TGCGCCAGCAGGCAGGGGACTGACACTGAAGCTTTCTTT.

The chain recombines TRBV5-1 with TRBJ2-7; 12 bases match TRBD2. J was trimmed by 12 bases and V by 1 base; bases with no gene match: 8. The CDR3 spans 14 residues. Germline values: CDR1 SGHRS, CDR2 YFSETQ. CDR3: CASSLSASGGAVYF. CDR3 bases: TGCGCCAGCAGCTTGTCTGCTAGCGGGGGGGCCGTGTACTTC.

The genes are TRBV4-1 and TRBJ1-1, with a weak D call TRBD1 (6 bases). This CDR3 has 14 amino acids. The V end lost 7 bases, the J end lost 0 bases, and 12 bases lay between the germline ends. The germline CDR1 and CDR2 sequences are MGHRA and YSYEKL. The CDR3 DNA reads as TGCGCCAGCATGGGTCGGACAGTGAACACTGAAGCTTTCTTT. It is translated as CASMGRTVNTEAFF.

This chain joins TRBV4-1 and TRBJ2-3; TRBD1 matches at 7 bases. This CDR3 spans 16 amino acids. V was clipped by 1 base and J by 2 bases; unmatched bases: 6. CDR1 and CDR2 from the germline V gene are MGHRA and YSYEKL. The CDR3 DNA follows: TGCGCCAGCAGCCAAGGGACAGGTTCCCCCACAGATACGCAGTATTTT. It is translated as CASSQGTGSPTDTQYF.

This clone was observed once. The chain couples TRBV5-1 to TRBJ2-2; no firm D call. V lost 0 bases and J 0 bases, leaving 3 bases between the germline ends. Germline CDR1 and CDR2: SGHRS and YFSETQ. CDR3 size: 14 residues. The CDR3 spells CASSLVTNTGELFF. The DNA for the CDR3 is TGCGCCAGCAGCTTGGTTACGAACACCGGGGAGCTGTTTTTT.

V usage is TRBV7-9 and J usage is TRBJ2-1; D possibly corresponds to TRBD1 (6 bases). Per the germline V gene, CDR1 is SEHNR and CDR2 is FQNEAQ (reference sequence). The germline V and J ends were trimmed by 5 bases and 2 bases, with 16 bases remaining between them. The CDR3 consists of 16 residues. CDR3 bases: TGTGCCAGCAGCGTGGGACACCCTGACCCCTACAATGAGCAGTTCTTC. Protein product: CASSVGHPDPYNEQFF.

This clone was seen just once. The chain employs TRBV25-1 and TRBJ2-4, with a possible D match to TRBD2 (5 bases). The V gene lost 1 base and the J gene lost 7 bases, with 11 bases spanning the gap. CDR3 length: 14 amino acids. Germline values: CDR1 MGHDK, CDR2 SYGVNS. CDR3 nucleotide sequence: TGTGCCAGCAGTGAATTGAATAGCGACAACATTCAGTACTTC. Translation gives CASSELNSDNIQYF.

In DNA form, the CDR3 reads TGTGCCACCAGCAGAGAGGCCCGGATCGGCTACGAGCAGTACTTC. Residues: CATSREARIGYEQYF. J is TRBJ2-7 and V is TRBV15; D is ambiguous. Germline V gene sequence: CDR1 LNHNV, CDR2 YYDKDF (reference sequence). The CDR3 has 15 residues. The V and J ends lost 0 bases and 3 bases respectively, with 12 bases between them.

The chain is built from TRBV27 and TRBJ2-3, with a weak D call TRBD2 (6 bases). Between the trimmed V and J ends, which lost 2 bases and 1 base, there was a span of 10 bases. The CDR3 sequence is 15 residues long. Germline-derived CDR1 and CDR2 are MNHEY and SMNVEV (reference sequence). The CDR3: CASSLKRVGTDTQYF. The CDR3, as DNA: TGTGCCAGCAGTTTAAAGCGGGTAGGCACAGATACGCAGTATTTT.

The chain links TRBV11-3 to TRBJ2-1; TRBD1 matches 8 bases. This CDR3 contains 15 residues. The V and J ends lost 1 base and 7 bases, in that order; junction bases with no gene match: 6. Per germline, CDR1 SGHNT and CDR2 YENEEA. The CDR3 sequence: CASSLGAGGANEQFF. The CDR3 DNA reads TGTGCCAGCAGCTTAGGGGCAGGGGGCGCGAATGAGCAGTTCTTC. Supplemented by reference TRBV11-3 and TRBJ2-1, the full variable domain reads EAGVVQSPRYKIIEKKQPVAFWCNPISGHNTLYWYLQNLGQGPELLIRYENEEAVDDSQLPKDRFSAERLKGVDSTLKIQPAELGDSAVYLCASSLGAGGANEQFFGPGTRLTVL.

J is TRBJ1-6 and V is TRBV15; tentatively, D is TRBD1 (5 bases). CDR1 is LNHNV, CDR2 YYDKDF, per germline (reference sequence). Trimming cost V 0 bases and J 7 bases, with 13 bases left between them. This CDR3 contains 16 residues. The CDR3 here is CATSRDMRQLNSPLHF. The CDR3, as DNA: TGTGCCACCAGCAGAGATATGAGACAGCTAAATTCACCCCTCCACTTT.

The J gene is TRBJ1-1, the V gene TRBV27, with unresolved D. CDR1 is MNHEY and CDR2 is SMNVEV in the germline V gene (reference sequence). This CDR3 contains 13 residues. V lost 1 base and J lost 1, with 4 bases in between. The CDR3: CASSLLENTEAFF. For the CDR3, the DNA is TGTGCCAGCAGTTTATTGGAGAACACTGAAGCTTTCTTT.

The chain recombines TRBV2 with TRBJ1-5, with D maybe TRBD1 (5 bases). Trimming took off 5 bases at V and 1 base at J, with 6 bases between the two ends. The CDR3 has 13 amino acids. Germline values: CDR1 SNHLY, CDR2 FYNNEI. DNA for the CDR3: TGTGCCAGCAGTAGGGACAGCAATCAGCCCCAGCATTTT. Residues: CASSRDSNQPQHF. Complete variable domain (other parts from reference TRBV2 and TRBJ1-5): EPEVTQTPSHQVTQMGQEVILRCVPISNHLYFYWYRQILGQKVEFLVSFYNNEISEKSEIFDDQFSVERPDGSNFTLKIRSTKLEDSAMYFCASSRDSNQPQHFGDGTRLSIL.

This sequence joins TRBV18 and TRBJ2-7, with TRBD1 matching 8 bases. This CDR3 is 16 amino acids long. V gave up 3 bases and J gave up 5 bases; unmatched junction bases: 12. CDR1 and CDR2 (germline): KGHSH, LQKENI. The CDR3 DNA reads as TGTGCCAGCTCACCGATAGGGCAGGGGGCGTCGAACGAGCAGTACTTC. Amino acid sequence: CASSPIGQGASNEQYF.

The gene calls are TRBV5-1 and TRBJ2-2; D unclear. Trimming left V 4 bases short and J 8 bases short, with 9 bases between. From germline, CDR1 is SGHRS and CDR2 YFSETQ. The CDR3 extends over 12 amino acids. The CDR3 loop is CASSPLSGELFF. The CDR3 DNA is TGCGCCAGCAGCCCTCTGTCTGGGGAGCTGTTTTTT.

The rearrangement joins TRBV4-1 to TRBJ2-3; D remains ambiguous. CDR1 is MGHRA and CDR2 is YSYEKL in the germline V gene. The CDR3 length is 15 residues. V was cut by 0 bases and J by 5 bases, with 12 bases left in between. The chain's CDR3 is CASSQDGGTLDTQYF. In DNA, the CDR3 is TGCGCCAGCAGCCAAGATGGCGGTACTCTAGATACGCAGTATTTT.